These 27 T cell receptor beta chains were sequenced from one sample in a study of identical twins. TCRdb reprocessed the 5' RACE reads via MiXCR and lists one record per CDR3 protein. The sample contains some 760,000 distinct CDR3 sequences, roughly 18% of which appear only once. This sample was shared with a second study, whose subject was T cells expressing NK-cell markers.

The specimen sequenced was PBMCs. The receptors originated from a woman between 18 and 29 years old in good health.

The chain recombines TRBV5-1 with TRBJ2-3; no clear D gene. Germline CDR1 SGHRS, CDR2 YFSETQ. CDR3 length: 14 amino acids. V was trimmed by 4 bases and J by 6 bases, leaving 15 bases between them. The CDR3 DNA reads as TGCGCCAGCAGCCAACAGCCGACTCCTGATACGCAGTATTTT. It translates to CASSQQPTPDTQYF.

There are a few counts of this clonotype. V and J are TRBV5-1 and TRBJ1-1, with D possibly TRBD1 on 5 matching bases. V lost 4 bases to trimming and J lost 8 bases, with 9 bases between them. The CDR3 contains 11 residues. The V gene's germline CDR1 is SGHRS and CDR2 YFSETQ. The CDR3 DNA reads as TGCGCCAGCAGCACGGGACGGGAAGCTTTCTTT. Translated: CASSTGREAFF.

The chain joins TRBV5-6 to TRBJ2-7; TRBD2 agrees at 8 bases. Germline V lookup: CDR1 SGHDT, CDR2 YYEEEE. The length of the CDR3 is 16 residues. Germline trimming cut 3 bases from V and 2 bases from J; bases unmatched to any gene: 10. The CDR3 loop reads CASSSLLAETTYEQYF. The CDR3, as DNA: TGTGCCAGCAGCTCCTTACTAGCGGAGACGACCTACGAGCAGTACTTC.

The chain combines TRBV7-8 with TRBJ2-1; D may correspond to TRBD1 or TRBD2 (5 bases each). Deletions cut 2 bases from V and 10 bases from J, with 15 bases between. The CDR3 extends over 14 amino acids. Germline lookup yields CDR1 SGHVS and CDR2 FQNEAQ. The CDR3 bases are TGTGCCAGCAGCTTACGGGACCTCAAAGGGGAGCAGTTCTTC. As protein: CASSLRDLKGEQFF.

V and J are TRBV29-1 and TRBJ2-5, with D perhaps assigned TRBD1 or TRBD2 (5 bases each). The germline CDR1 and CDR2 sequences are SQVTM and ANQGSEA. This CDR3 comprises 10 residues. The CDR3 here is CSWGLETQYF. CDR3 nucleotide sequence: TGCAGTTGGGGGTTAGAGACCCAGTACTTC.

The chain employs TRBV4-3 and TRBJ1-5, with D hard to call. The germline gives CDR1 LGHNA, CDR2 YSLEER. Trimming cost V 4 bases and J 0 bases, with 10 bases left between them. The CDR3 is made up of 15 amino acids. CDR3 residues: CASSPTAYSNQPQHF. CDR3 DNA: TGCGCCAGCAGCCCGACGGCGTATAGCAATCAGCCCCAGCATTTT.

The genes are TRBV27 and TRBJ2-3, with 8 nucleotides matching TRBD2. This CDR3 has 18 residues. The junction had 15 bases not matched to a gene; V was cut back by 7 bases and J by 0 bases. Germline loops: CDR1 MNHEY, CDR2 SMNVEV (reference sequence). The CDR3 nucleotides are TGTGCCAGCAAGGCGCTAGCGGGCCCGTCTTCTAGCACAGATACGCAGTATTTT. Protein: CASKALAGPSSSTDTQYF.

The J gene is TRBJ2-3, the V gene TRBV29-1, with TRBD2 matching 10 bases. Germline V lookup: CDR1 SQVTM, CDR2 ANQGSEA. Trimming took 4 bases from V and 5 from J; bases not matched to a gene: 9. This CDR3 region has 15 residues. In DNA form, the CDR3 reads TGCAGCGTTGTATGGTTAGCGGGAGGAGGAGATACGCAGTATTTT. This translates into CSVVWLAGGGDTQYF.

This clonotype was picked up a small number of times. The J gene is TRBJ2-5, the V gene TRBV9; D gene unclear. V dropped 0 bases and J dropped 5 bases, with 14 bases sitting between them. In germline, CDR1 is SGDLS, CDR2 YYNGEE. The CDR3 length is 15 residues. CDR3: CASSVAGFVGETQYF. Written as DNA, the CDR3 is TGTGCCAGCAGCGTAGCGGGTTTCGTCGGGGAGACCCAGTACTTC.

This clonotype occurred a few times. The chain is built from TRBV3-1 and TRBJ2-3; the D gene is possibly TRBD2 (6 bases). This CDR3 is 15 amino acids long. V was trimmed by 3 bases and J by 1 base, leaving 11 bases between them. Germline lookup yields CDR1 LGHDT and CDR2 YNNKEL (reference sequence). CDR3 DNA sequence: TGTGCCAGCAGCCACGCGGGGAGACGCACAGATACGCAGTATTTT. Protein: CASSHAGRRTDTQYF.

The gene calls are TRBV20-1 and TRBJ1-4; D perhaps matches TRBD1 (6 bases). This CDR3 has 17 residues. The germline V gene encodes CDR1 DFQATT and CDR2 SNEGSKA (reference sequence). Trimming removed 3 bases from V and 0 bases from J, with 17 bases in between. CDR3 in amino acids: CSASTGQTKATNEKLFF. The CDR3 DNA reads TGCAGTGCTAGTACGGGACAAACCAAAGCAACTAATGAAAAACTGTTTTTT.

In its sample, this clonotype was seen a few times. The CDR3 region has the DNA TGTGCCAGCAGTAGGGGGCACTATAATTCACCCCTCCACTTT. Amino acids: CASSRGHYNSPLHF. The rearrangement uses TRBV12-3 or TRBV12-4 and TRBJ1-6; 7 bases align to TRBD1. The CDR3 spans 14 residues. V dropped 5 bases and J dropped 3; count of bases not matched to a gene: 1.

The CDR3, as DNA: TGCAGTGCTAGCTCCCGTGCCCTAGCTGTTCCAGATACGCAGTATTTT. Translating gives CSASSRALAVPDTQYF. The V and J genes are TRBV20-1 and TRBJ2-3; D may be TRBD2 (5 bases). Germline lookup yields CDR1 DFQATT and CDR2 SNEGSKA (reference sequence). Trimming left V 3 bases short and J 4 bases short, with 20 bases between. There are 16 residues in the CDR3.

V gene TRBV10-2 combines with J gene TRBJ2-4; D perhaps matches TRBD1 (6 bases). CDR1 is WSHSY, CDR2 SAAADI, per germline. The CDR3 is 13 amino acids. Between the trimmed V and J ends, which lost 8 bases and 4 bases, there was a span of 12 bases. The CDR3 DNA is TGCGCCAGCTCAGGACAGCGGAAAAACATTCAGTACTTC. It encodes CASSGQRKNIQYF.

This clonotype came up a few times. The chain uses TRBV29-1 and TRBJ1-4; maybe TRBD1 (6 bases). Germline V gene sequence: CDR1 SQVTM, CDR2 ANQGSEA. Trimming left V 7 bases short and J 7 bases short, with 19 bases between. The length of the CDR3 is 14 residues. In DNA form, the CDR3 reads TGCAGCGCTACCCCCATGGGGGGCGGTGAAAAACTGTTTTTT. This encodes CSATPMGGGEKLFF. Combining the CDR3 with reference TRBV29-1 and TRBJ1-4 gives the whole variable domain SAVISQKPSRDICQRGTSLTIQCQVDSQVTMMFWYRQQPGQSLTLIATANQGSEATYESGFVIDKFPISRPNLTFSTLTVSNMSPEDSSIYLCSATPMGGGEKLFFGSGTQLSVL.

V usage is TRBV5-1 and J usage is TRBJ2-7; D remains unclear. This CDR3 comprises 13 residues. Trimming removed 2 bases at V and 4 bases at J, with 10 bases between. Germline V gene data show CDR1 as SGHRS and CDR2 as YFSETQ. The CDR3: CASSFKLGYEQYF. DNA of the CDR3: TGCGCCAGCAGCTTCAAACTGGGTTACGAGCAGTACTTC.

The CDR3 coding sequence is TGTGCCAGCAGTTATGGGAATCTGGGGGCCTACGAGCAGTACTTC. The encoded protein is CASSYGNLGAYEQYF. V and J are TRBV6-5 and TRBJ2-7; D may correspond to TRBD1 or TRBD2 (5 bases each). Germline V gene sequence: CDR1 MNHEY, CDR2 SVGAGI. Trimming pared 3 bases from V and 2 bases from J, leaving 14 bases between. The CDR3 contains 15 residues.

The chain couples TRBV30 to TRBJ2-7; 8 bases match TRBD1. V gave up 5 bases and J gave up 3 bases; unmatched junction bases: 0. This CDR3 has 11 residues. Germline CDR1 and CDR2: GTSNPN and SVGIG (reference sequence). DNA of the CDR3: TGTGCCTGGGGACAGGGCTACGAGCAGTACTTC. Its protein is CAWGQGYEQYF. The full variable domain, rest sourced from reference TRBV30 and TRBJ2-7, is SQTIHQWPATLVQPVGSPLSLECTVEGTSNPNLYWYRQAAGRGLQLLFYSVGIGQISSEVPQNLSASRPQDRQFILSSKKLLLSDSGFYLCAWGQGYEQYFGPGTRLTVT.

The genes are TRBV12-3 or TRBV12-4 and TRBJ2-7; 7 bases are shared with TRBD1. The CDR3 contains 13 residues. The junction had 8 bases not matched to a gene; V was cut back by 6 bases and J by 6 bases. DNA for the CDR3: TGTGCCAGCAGACCGGGACAGATGAGCGAGCAGTACTTC. This gives the protein CASRPGQMSEQYF.

This clonotype was recorded a few times. This chain links TRBV20-1 with TRBJ2-7; 9 positions agree with TRBD1. Germline CDR1 DFQATT, CDR2 SNEGSKA (reference sequence). The CDR3 spans 12 residues. V shed 6 bases, J shed 3 bases, and the junction held 3 bases outside the gene matches. The CDR3 region is CSATGGSYEQYF. CDR3 in DNA: TGCAGTGCGACAGGGGGAAGCTACGAGCAGTACTTC.

The gene calls are TRBV7-9 and TRBJ2-1, with 7 bases lining up with TRBD2. The CDR3 consists of 17 residues. V shed 1 base and J 4 bases; nucleotides not matched to a gene: 10. Germline CDR1 is SEHNR and CDR2 is FQNEAQ (reference sequence). The CDR3: CASSLGAGGGTYNEQFF. In nucleotides, the CDR3 is TGTGCCAGCAGCTTAGGCGCCGGCGGGGGAACGTACAATGAGCAGTTCTTC.

The chain couples TRBV10-3 to TRBJ2-7; 9 bases align to TRBD2. The CDR3 length is 14 residues. Germline V gene sequence: CDR1 ENHRY, CDR2 SYGVKD. V was pared by 4 bases and J by 2 bases, with 3 bases of the junction left unmatched. Written as DNA, the CDR3 is TGTGCCATCAGTGTCGGCGGGAGGGCCTACGAGCAGTACTTC. Its translation is CAISVGGRAYEQYF.

The chain has TRBV29-1 and TRBJ1-5; 8 bases map to TRBD1. The germline gives CDR1 SQVTM, CDR2 ANQGSEA. CDR3 length equals 13 residues. Trimming took 7 bases from V and 6 from J; bases not matched to a gene: 8. CDR3: CSALGQGGQPQHF. In DNA, the CDR3 is TGCAGCGCCTTAGGACAGGGTGGTCAGCCCCAGCATTTT.

This rearrangement joins TRBV7-9 to TRBJ2-4; 8 bases fit TRBD2. Germline V lookup: CDR1 SEHNR, CDR2 FQNEAQ (reference sequence). The CDR3 has 15 residues. The V gene end was trimmed by 5 bases and the J gene end by 5 bases; junction bases not matched to a gene: 8. Here the CDR3 DNA reads TGTGCCAGCAGCCGCGGGGGGCTAGCGGAAAACATTCAGTACTTC. Translation gives CASSRGGLAENIQYF.

The sample holds many counts of this clonotype. The chain is built from TRBV5-6 and TRBJ1-2, with D perhaps matching TRBD1 (5 bases). Germline V gene lookup returns CDR1 SGHDT and CDR2 YYEEEE. There are 12 residues in the CDR3. V shed 3 bases and J shed 4 bases, with 7 bases lying between them. The CDR3 nucleotides read TGTGCCAGCAGCTCCGGGACCTATGGCTACACCTTC. Translating it yields CASSSGTYGYTF.

This chain links TRBV21-1 with TRBJ1-6. TRBV21-1 corresponds to a pseudogene. This CDR3 region has 19 residues. The CDR3 loop is CASSARDCMDSGLNSPLHF. CDR3 bases: TGTGCCAGCAGCGCAAGGGACTGTATGGATTCCGGGCTAAATTCACCCCTCCACTTT.

This clonotype was picked up a small number of times. The J gene is TRBJ2-3, the V gene TRBV29-1; perhaps TRBD1 as D (5 bases). The CDR3 consists of 11 residues. The germline CDR1 and CDR2 sequences are SQVTM and ANQGSEA. Trimming stripped 5 bases from V and 6 bases from J, with 9 bases between. CDR3: CSVKRGDTQYF. In nucleotides, the CDR3 is TGCAGCGTTAAAAGGGGTGATACGCAGTATTTT.